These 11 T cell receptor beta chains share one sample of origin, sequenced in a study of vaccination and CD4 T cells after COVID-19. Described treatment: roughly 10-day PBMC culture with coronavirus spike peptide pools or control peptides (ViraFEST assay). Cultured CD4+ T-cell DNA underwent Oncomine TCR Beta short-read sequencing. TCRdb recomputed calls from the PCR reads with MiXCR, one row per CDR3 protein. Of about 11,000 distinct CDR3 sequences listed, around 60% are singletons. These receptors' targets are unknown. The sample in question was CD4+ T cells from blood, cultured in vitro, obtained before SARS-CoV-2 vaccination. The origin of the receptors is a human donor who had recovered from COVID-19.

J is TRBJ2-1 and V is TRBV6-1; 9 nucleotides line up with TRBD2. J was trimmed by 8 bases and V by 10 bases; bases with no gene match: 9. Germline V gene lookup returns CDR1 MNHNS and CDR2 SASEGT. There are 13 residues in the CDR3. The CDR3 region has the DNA TGTGCCATCAACGAGCGGGAGGAGGATGAGCAGTTCTTC. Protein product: CAINEREEDEQFF.

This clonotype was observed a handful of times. CDR3 nucleotides: TGCAGTGCTACCCGGGAGCAGGGGAGTAGTCAGCCCCAGCATTTT. Its protein is CSATREQGSSQPQHF. This chain joins TRBV20-1 and TRBJ1-5, with D perhaps matching TRBD1 (6 bases). The CDR3 consists of 15 residues. The V end was cut by 4 bases, the J end by 6 bases, with 19 bases between. The germline gives CDR1 DFQATT, CDR2 SNEGSKA (reference sequence).

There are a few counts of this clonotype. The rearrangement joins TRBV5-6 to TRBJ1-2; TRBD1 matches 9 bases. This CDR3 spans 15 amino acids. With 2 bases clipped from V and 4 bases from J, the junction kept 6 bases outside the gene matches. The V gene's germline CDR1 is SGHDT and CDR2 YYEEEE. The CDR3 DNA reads TGTGCCAGCAGCTTTGGTCCGGGACAGGGCTATGGCTACACCTTC. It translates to CASSFGPGQGYGYTF.

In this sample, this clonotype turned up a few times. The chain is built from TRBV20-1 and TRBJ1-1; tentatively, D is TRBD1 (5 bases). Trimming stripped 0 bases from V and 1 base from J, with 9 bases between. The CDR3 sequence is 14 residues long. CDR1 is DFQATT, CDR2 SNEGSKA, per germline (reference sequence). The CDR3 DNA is TGCAGTGCTAGAGAACCCACAGGGAACACTGAAGCTTTCTTT. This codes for CSAREPTGNTEAFF.

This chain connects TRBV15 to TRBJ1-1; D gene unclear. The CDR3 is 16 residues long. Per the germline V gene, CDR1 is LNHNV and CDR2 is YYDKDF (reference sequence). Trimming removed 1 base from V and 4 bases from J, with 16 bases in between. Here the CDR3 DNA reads TGTGCCACCAGCAGAGGCGGAGGGCTGAGCGGCACTGAAGCTTTCTTT. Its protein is CATSRGGGLSGTEAFF. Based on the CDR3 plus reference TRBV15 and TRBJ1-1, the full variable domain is DAMVIQNPRYQVTQFGKPVTLSCSQTLNHNVMYWYQQKSSQAPKLLFHYYDKDFNNEADTPDNFQSRRPNTSFCFLDIRSPGLGDTAMYLCATSRGGGLSGTEAFFGQGTRLTVV.

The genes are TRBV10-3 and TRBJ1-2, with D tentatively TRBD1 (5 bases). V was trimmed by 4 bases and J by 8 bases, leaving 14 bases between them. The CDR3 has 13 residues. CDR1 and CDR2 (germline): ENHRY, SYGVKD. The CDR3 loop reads CAISGPGRQGYTF. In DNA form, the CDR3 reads TGTGCCATCAGTGGACCGGGACGTCAGGGCTACACCTTC.

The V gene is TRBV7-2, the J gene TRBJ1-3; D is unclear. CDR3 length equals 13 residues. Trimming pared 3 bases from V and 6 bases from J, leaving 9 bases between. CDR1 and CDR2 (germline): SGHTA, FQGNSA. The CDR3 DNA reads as TGTGCCAGCAGCTTTAGGAGGGAAAACACCATATATTTT. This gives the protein CASSFRRENTIYF. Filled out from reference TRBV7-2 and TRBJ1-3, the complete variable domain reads GAGVSQSPSNKVTEKGKDVELRCDPISGHTALYWYRQSLGQGLEFLIYFQGNSAPDKSGLPSDRFSAERTGGSVSTLTIQRTQQEDSAVYLCASSFRRENTIYFGEGSWLTVV.

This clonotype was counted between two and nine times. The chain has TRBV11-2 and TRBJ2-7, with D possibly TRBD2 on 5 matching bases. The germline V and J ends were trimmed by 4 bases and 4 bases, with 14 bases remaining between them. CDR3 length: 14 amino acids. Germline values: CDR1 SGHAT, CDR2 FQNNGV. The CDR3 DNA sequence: TGTGCCAGCAGCTCGGACTTTGTCAAGTACGAGCAGTACTTC. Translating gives CASSSDFVKYEQYF.

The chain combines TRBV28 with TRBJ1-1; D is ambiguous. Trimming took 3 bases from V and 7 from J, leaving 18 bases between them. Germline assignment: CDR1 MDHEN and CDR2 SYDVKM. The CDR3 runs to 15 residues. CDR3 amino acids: CASSLLLSSAGEAFF. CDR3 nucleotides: TGTGCCAGCAGTTTGCTGCTCTCGTCGGCCGGTGAAGCTTTCTTT.

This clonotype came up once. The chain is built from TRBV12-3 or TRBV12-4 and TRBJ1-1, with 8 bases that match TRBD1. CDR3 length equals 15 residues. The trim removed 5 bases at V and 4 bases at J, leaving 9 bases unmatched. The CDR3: CASSPLQGASTEAFF. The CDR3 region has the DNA TGTGCCAGCAGTCCCCTGCAGGGGGCATCCACTGAAGCTTTCTTT.

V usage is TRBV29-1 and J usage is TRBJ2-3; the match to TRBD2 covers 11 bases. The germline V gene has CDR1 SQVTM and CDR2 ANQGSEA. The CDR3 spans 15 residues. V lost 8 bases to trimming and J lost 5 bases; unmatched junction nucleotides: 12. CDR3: CSPGELAGVGDTQYF. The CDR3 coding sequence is TGCAGCCCCGGCGAACTAGCGGGAGTTGGAGATACGCAGTATTTT.